Below, 25 T cell receptor beta chains from the same sample are listed, as sequenced in a study of identical twins. TCRdb fed the 5' RACE reads into MiXCR, producing one record per CDR3 protein. The sample shows some 590,000 distinct CDR3 sequences, approximately 10% of them seen only once. These data were likewise used in another study, on yellow fever vaccine responses in identical twins.

Sequenced: PBMCs. All receptors derive from a woman aged 18-30 years in good health.

The chain carries TRBV24-1 and TRBJ2-1; D not resolved. The CDR3 covers 15 residues. CDR1 is KGHDR and CDR2 is SFDVKD in the germline V gene. V was pared by 0 bases and J by 6 bases, with 11 bases between. In DNA, the CDR3 is TGTGCCACCAGTGATTTGCAGTACGGCGGCAATGAGCAGTTCTTC. This sequence encodes CATSDLQYGGNEQFF.

This clonotype was seen only a few times. This CDR3 reads CASSGRQSTNTEAFF. In DNA form, the CDR3 reads TGTGCCAGCAGTGGCCGACAGAGCACGAACACTGAAGCTTTCTTT. The chain employs TRBV2 and TRBJ1-1; D possibly corresponds to TRBD1 (5 bases). Germline V CDR1 and CDR2: SNHLY, FYNNEI. The CDR3 is 15 amino acids. The V end was cut by 4 bases, the J end by 1 base, with 13 bases between.

This clonotype was counted ten times or more. The chain combines TRBV18 with TRBJ2-7, with D possibly TRBD2 on 5 matching bases. The CDR3 totals 14 residues. Germline V gene data show CDR1 as KGHSH and CDR2 as LQKENI. The V gene lost 3 bases and the J gene lost 6 bases, with 15 bases spanning the gap. CDR3 sequence reads: CASSPLTGISEQYF. In DNA form, the CDR3 reads TGTGCCAGCTCACCTCTGACGGGGATAAGCGAGCAGTACTTC.

The gene calls are TRBV7-9 and TRBJ2-7; D gene ambiguous. Trimming pared 7 bases from V and 5 bases from J, leaving 9 bases between. The germline V gene has CDR1 SEHNR and CDR2 FQNEAQ (reference sequence). The CDR3 sequence is 11 residues long. For the CDR3, the DNA is TGTGCCAGCACCAAAGGCCACGAGCAGTACTTC. It encodes CASTKGHEQYF.

J is TRBJ2-5 and V is TRBV11-2, with 8 bases fitting TRBD1. The length of the CDR3 is 17 residues. Trimming took 4 bases from V and 1 from J; bases not matched to a gene: 11. Germline CDR1 is SGHAT and CDR2 is FQNNGV. In DNA form, the CDR3 reads TGTGCCAGCAGCTCTCCGCGATTGGACAGGGTCCAAGAGACCCAGTACTTC. Translation: CASSSPRLDRVQETQYF.

In its sample, this clonotype was seen many times. The chain combines TRBV20-1 with TRBJ2-3; 8 bases are a match to TRBD2. Per the germline V gene, CDR1 is DFQATT and CDR2 is SNEGSKA (reference sequence). V dropped 5 bases and J dropped 1; count of bases not matched to a gene: 8. CDR3 size: 15 residues. The chain's CDR3 is CSAAGAGGGTDTQYF. CDR3 DNA: TGCAGTGCTGCCGGCGCGGGGGGTGGCACAGATACGCAGTATTTT.

This clonotype turned up a few times. The V gene is TRBV5-6, the J gene TRBJ2-7; D perhaps matches TRBD2 (5 bases). The CDR3 consists of 17 residues. Trimming left V 1 base short and J 2 bases short, with 19 bases between. Germline V gene data show CDR1 as SGHDT and CDR2 as YYEEEE. The DNA of the CDR3 is TGTGCCAGCAGCTTGTTGGGTGGTGCGCGGAGGACCTACGAGCAGTACTTC. Translation: CASSLLGGARRTYEQYF.

The V call is TRBV3-1, the J call TRBJ2-6, with TRBD1 as a possible D gene (5 bases). V lost 4 bases and J lost 0, with 7 bases in between. Germline CDR1 and CDR2: LGHDT and YNNKEL (reference sequence). This CDR3 comprises 15 residues. The chain's CDR3 is CASSPTASGANVLTF. CDR3 in DNA: TGTGCCAGCAGCCCGACAGCCTCTGGGGCCAACGTCCTGACTTTC.

There are many counts of this clonotype. The V and J genes are TRBV20-1 and TRBJ1-3; 8 bases are shared with TRBD1. Germline V lookup: CDR1 DFQATT, CDR2 SNEGSKA (reference sequence). V trimming: 1 base; J trimming: 4 bases; junction bases outside the gene matches: 3. There are 14 residues in the CDR3. CDR3 sequence reads: CSARGQGLGNTIYF. As DNA, the CDR3 is TGCAGTGCTAGAGGACAGGGGCTAGGAAACACCATATATTTT.

This clonotype was recorded only once. The V gene is TRBV4-2, the J gene TRBJ2-7, with 9 bases matching TRBD1. V shed 3 bases, J shed 2 bases, and the junction held 8 bases outside the gene matches. CDR3 length equals 16 residues. Germline CDR1 reads LGHNA; CDR2 reads YNFKEQ. The CDR3 DNA is TGTGCCAGCAGCCACCAACCGGGACAGGGAACCTACGAGCAGTACTTC. As protein: CASSHQPGQGTYEQYF.

The rearrangement uses TRBV24-1 and TRBJ2-5; 9 bases map to TRBD1. CDR3 size: 15 residues. Losses at the gene ends were 4 bases for V and 7 bases for J; bases not matched to a gene: 9. Per the germline V gene, CDR1 is KGHDR and CDR2 is SFDVKD. The CDR3 DNA reads as TGTGCCACCAGTGAGTCCGGGACAGGGAGCAGGACCCAGTACTTC. This gives the protein CATSESGTGSRTQYF.

As regards this clonotype: A read error may be the cause here, since a much bigger clone is one base away. The V call is TRBV24-1, the J call TRBJ2-1; TRBD1 agrees at 10 bases. CDR1 and CDR2 (germline): KGHDR, SFDVKD. V lost 2 bases and J lost 6; bases outside the gene matches: 15. This CDR3 spans 19 amino acids. In DNA, the CDR3 is TGTGCCACCAGTGATTCGCTATTCGCCGGGACAGGGGTTACCAATGAGCAGTTCTTC. Protein product: CATSDSLFAGTGVTNEQFF.

This clonotype was seen many times. The chain is built from TRBV3-1 and TRBJ2-3, with a tentative D call TRBD2 (6 bases). The length of the CDR3 is 13 residues. The ends were cut back, 4 bases at V and 3 bases at J, with 8 bases in the middle. Germline CDR1 is LGHDT and CDR2 is YNNKEL (reference sequence). The DNA for the CDR3 is TGTGCCAGCAGCCGGCGGGGTACAGATACGCAGTATTTT. Its protein product is CASSRRGTDTQYF.

This chain uses TRBV30 with TRBJ1-1; D is undetermined. Trimming removed 2 bases at V and 4 bases at J, with 8 bases between. The CDR3 length is 12 residues. The germline CDR1 and CDR2 sequences are GTSNPN and SVGIG (reference sequence). CDR3: CAWSTGLTEAFF. The CDR3 DNA reads TGTGCCTGGAGTACGGGCCTCACTGAAGCTTTCTTT.

This clonotype was picked up many times. This rearrangement joins TRBV28 to TRBJ1-3, with 8 bases lining up with TRBD1. Germline assignment: CDR1 MDHEN and CDR2 SYDVKM. The CDR3 sequence is 13 residues long. The ends lost 6 bases at V and 4 bases at J; junction bases unmatched: 2. CDR3 in amino acids: CASRGQGGNTIYF. CDR3 DNA sequence: TGTGCCAGCAGAGGACAGGGCGGAAACACCATATATTTT.

This clonotype was detected only a few times. The J gene is TRBJ2-7, the V gene TRBV2, with 10 bases lining up with TRBD1. V lost 9 bases, J lost 5 bases, and 7 bases stayed unmatched. The CDR3 is 13 residues long. The germline V gene has CDR1 SNHLY and CDR2 FYNNEI. In DNA, the CDR3 is TGTGCCAGTGCCGGGACAGGGGCCCACGAGCAGTACTTC. This encodes CASAGTGAHEQYF.

This clonotype appeared a few times. The junction departs from the called germline gene at one end, perhaps through a read error. The CDR3 bases are TGTGCCAGCTCACCAACAGATGCAGTAAGGGGATCCGACTTC. The encoded protein is CASSPTDAVRGSDF. This chain connects TRBV18 to TRBJ2-7, with D maybe TRBD1 (5 bases). Germline V lookup: CDR1 KGHSH, CDR2 LQKENI. The CDR3 is 14 amino acids.

V gene TRBV20-1 combines with J gene TRBJ2-6; D not resolved. Trimming shortened V by 2 bases and J by 4 bases, and 9 bases separated the two germline ends. From germline, CDR1 is DFQATT and CDR2 SNEGSKA (reference sequence). The CDR3 runs 14 residues. The CDR3 DNA reads TGCAGTGCTAGACCCGGGTTAGGGGCCAACGTCCTGACTTTC. Protein sequence: CSARPGLGANVLTF.

The chain combines TRBV20-1 with TRBJ1-5; D not resolved. Germline-derived CDR1 and CDR2 are DFQATT and SNEGSKA (reference sequence). V was cut by 5 bases and J by 4 bases, with 18 bases left in between. The CDR3 contains 15 residues. The CDR3 protein is CSADAGQRMNQPQHF. CDR3 sequence (DNA): TGCAGTGCTGATGCTGGCCAGAGGATGAATCAGCCCCAGCATTTT.

Concerning this clonotype itself: A read error may produce the germline difference seen at one junction end. CDR3 in amino acids: CASSLIGDNEQFF. DNA of the CDR3: TGTGCTAGCAGCTTAATCGGGGACAATGAGCAGTTCTTC. The chain has TRBV7-7 and TRBJ2-1; D possibly corresponds to TRBD2 (5 bases). The CDR3 runs 13 residues. Germline V gene data show CDR1 as SSHAT and CDR2 as FNYEAQ (reference sequence).

This clonotype has only a few counts. This rearrangement joins TRBV9 to TRBJ1-6; 7 bases are shared with TRBD1. Unmatched junction bases numbered 1, after V lost 0 bases and J lost 4 bases. Per the germline V gene, CDR1 is SGDLS and CDR2 is YYNGEE. This CDR3 has 15 amino acids. The CDR3 is CASSVEGQYNSPLHF. The CDR3 nucleotides are TGTGCCAGCAGCGTAGAGGGACAGTATAATTCACCCCTCCACTTT.

This clonotype was observed a handful of times. The chain is built from TRBV6-1 and TRBJ2-1; 12 bases map to TRBD2. In germline, CDR1 is MNHNS, CDR2 SASEGT. V trimming: 6 bases; J trimming: 5 bases; junction bases outside the gene matches: 2. CDR3 length equals 14 residues. CDR3 amino acids: CASSPSGGDNEQFF. The CDR3 DNA sequence: TGTGCCAGCAGCCCTAGCGGGGGGGACAATGAGCAGTTCTTC.

This clonotype was recorded at least ten times. V and J are TRBV12-2 and TRBJ2-5; the DNA was not used to check the table's D call, TRBD2. TRBV12-2 is deemed a pseudogene. This CDR3 comprises 16 residues. In DNA, the CDR3 is TGTGCAAGTCGCTTAGGGGACAAGCCTGGAGTGGAGACCCAGTACTTC. As protein: CASRLGDKPGVETQYF.

This clonotype was found many times. The chain joins TRBV7-9 to TRBJ2-7, with TRBD2 as a possible D gene (5 bases). The CDR3 runs to 13 residues. V was trimmed by 2 bases and J by 9 bases, leaving 14 bases between them. Germline V CDR1 and CDR2: SEHNR, FQNEAQ (reference sequence). This CDR3 is CASSLTPEAMQYF. In nucleotides, the CDR3 is TGTGCCAGCAGCTTAACCCCGGAGGCCATGCAGTACTTC.

In its sample, this clonotype was seen many times. The chain has TRBV6-6 and TRBJ2-1, with TRBD2 matching over 10 bases. Germline lookup yields CDR1 MNHNY and CDR2 SVGAGI (reference sequence). Trimming cost V 8 bases and J 3 bases; bases outside gene matches: 7. CDR3 length: 15 amino acids. The CDR3 loop is CASYRRTSGYNEQFF. CDR3 sequence (DNA): TGTGCCAGCTATCGTAGGACTAGCGGCTACAATGAGCAGTTCTTC.